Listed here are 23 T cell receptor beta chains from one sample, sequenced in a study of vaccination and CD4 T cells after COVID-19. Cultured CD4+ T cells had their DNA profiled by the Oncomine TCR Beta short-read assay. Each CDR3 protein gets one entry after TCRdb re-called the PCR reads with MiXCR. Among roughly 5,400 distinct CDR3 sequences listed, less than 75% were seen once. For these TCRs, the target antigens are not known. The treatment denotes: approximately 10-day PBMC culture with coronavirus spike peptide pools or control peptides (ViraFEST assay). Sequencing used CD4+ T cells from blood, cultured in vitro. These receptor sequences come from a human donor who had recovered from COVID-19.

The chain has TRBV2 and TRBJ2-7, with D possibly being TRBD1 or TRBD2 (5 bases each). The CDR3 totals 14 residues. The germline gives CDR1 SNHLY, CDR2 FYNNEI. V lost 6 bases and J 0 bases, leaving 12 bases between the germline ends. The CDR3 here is CASSADGASYEQYF. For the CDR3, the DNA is TGTGCCAGCAGCGCCGACGGGGCCTCCTACGAGCAGTACTTC.

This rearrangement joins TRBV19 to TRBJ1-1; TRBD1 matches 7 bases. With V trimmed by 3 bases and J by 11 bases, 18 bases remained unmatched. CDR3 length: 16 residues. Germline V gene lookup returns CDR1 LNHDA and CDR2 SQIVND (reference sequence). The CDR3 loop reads CASSMMAAGGGAKAFF. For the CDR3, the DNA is TGTGCCAGTAGTATGATGGCGGCAGGAGGGGGCGCAAAGGCTTTCTTT.

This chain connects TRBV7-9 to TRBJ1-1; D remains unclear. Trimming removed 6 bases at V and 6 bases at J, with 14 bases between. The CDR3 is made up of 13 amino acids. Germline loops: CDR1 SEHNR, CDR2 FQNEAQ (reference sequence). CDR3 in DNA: TGTGCCAGCAGTCCTGACACGCGACCTGAAGCTTTCTTT. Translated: CASSPDTRPEAFF.

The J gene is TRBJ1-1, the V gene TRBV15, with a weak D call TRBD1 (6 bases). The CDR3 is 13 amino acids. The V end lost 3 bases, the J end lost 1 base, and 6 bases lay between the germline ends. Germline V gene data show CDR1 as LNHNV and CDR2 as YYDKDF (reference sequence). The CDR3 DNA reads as TGTGCCACCAGCAGGACAGGGAACACTGAAGCTTTCTTT. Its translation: CATSRTGNTEAFF.

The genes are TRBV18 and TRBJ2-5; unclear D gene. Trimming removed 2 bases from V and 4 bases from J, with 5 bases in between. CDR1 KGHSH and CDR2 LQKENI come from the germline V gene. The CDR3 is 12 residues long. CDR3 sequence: CASSPTRETQYF. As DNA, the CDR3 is TGTGCCAGCTCACCAACGAGAGAGACCCAGTACTTC.

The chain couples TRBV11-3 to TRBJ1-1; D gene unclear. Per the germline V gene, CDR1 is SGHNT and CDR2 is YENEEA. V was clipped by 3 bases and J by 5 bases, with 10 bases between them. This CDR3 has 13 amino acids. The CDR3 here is CASSFTLLTEAFF. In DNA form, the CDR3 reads TGTGCCAGCAGCTTCACCCTTTTGACTGAAGCTTTCTTT.

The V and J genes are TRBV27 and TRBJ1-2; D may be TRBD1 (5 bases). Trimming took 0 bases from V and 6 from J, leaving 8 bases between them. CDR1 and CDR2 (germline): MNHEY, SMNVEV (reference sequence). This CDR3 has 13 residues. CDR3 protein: CASSLSGRDGYTF. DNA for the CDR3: TGTGCCAGCAGTTTATCGGGCAGGGATGGCTACACCTTC.

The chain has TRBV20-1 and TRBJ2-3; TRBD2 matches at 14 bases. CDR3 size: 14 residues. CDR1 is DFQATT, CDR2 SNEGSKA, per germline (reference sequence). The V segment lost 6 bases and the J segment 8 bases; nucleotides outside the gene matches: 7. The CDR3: CSAPRLAGGITQYF. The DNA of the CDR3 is TGCAGTGCGCCTCGACTAGCGGGGGGGATTACGCAGTATTTT.

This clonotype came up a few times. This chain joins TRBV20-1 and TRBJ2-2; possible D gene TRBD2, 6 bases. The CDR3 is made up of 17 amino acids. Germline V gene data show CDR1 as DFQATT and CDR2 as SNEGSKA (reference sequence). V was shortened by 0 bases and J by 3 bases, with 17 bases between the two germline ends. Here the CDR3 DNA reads TGCAGTGCTAGAGACCCTTCCGGGAGAGGGGACACCGGGGAGCTGTTTTTT. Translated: CSARDPSGRGDTGELFF.

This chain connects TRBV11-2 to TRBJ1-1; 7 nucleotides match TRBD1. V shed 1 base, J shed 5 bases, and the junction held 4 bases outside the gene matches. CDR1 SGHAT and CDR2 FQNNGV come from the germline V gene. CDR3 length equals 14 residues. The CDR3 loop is CASSLVARGTEAFF. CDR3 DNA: TGTGCCAGCAGCTTAGTGGCCAGGGGGACTGAAGCTTTCTTT.

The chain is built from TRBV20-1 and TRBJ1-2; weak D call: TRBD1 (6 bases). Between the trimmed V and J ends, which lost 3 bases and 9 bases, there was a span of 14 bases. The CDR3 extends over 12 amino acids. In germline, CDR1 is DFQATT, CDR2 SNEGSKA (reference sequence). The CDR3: CSARILRGSYTF. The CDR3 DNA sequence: TGCAGTGCTAGGATACTCAGGGGCAGCTACACCTTC.

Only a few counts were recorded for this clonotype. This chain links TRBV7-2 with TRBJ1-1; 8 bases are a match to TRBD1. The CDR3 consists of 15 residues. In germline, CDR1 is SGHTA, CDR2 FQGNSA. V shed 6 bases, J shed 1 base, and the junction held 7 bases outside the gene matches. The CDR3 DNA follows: TGTGCCAGCAGGCACGCCGGGACAGGGAACACTGAAGCTTTCTTT. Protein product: CASRHAGTGNTEAFF.

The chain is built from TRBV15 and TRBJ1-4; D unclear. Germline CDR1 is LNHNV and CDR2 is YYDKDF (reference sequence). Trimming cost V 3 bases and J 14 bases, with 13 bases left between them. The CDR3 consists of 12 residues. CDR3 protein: CATSRDQTGLFF. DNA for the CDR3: TGTGCCACCAGCAGGGATCAAACGGGGCTGTTTTTT.

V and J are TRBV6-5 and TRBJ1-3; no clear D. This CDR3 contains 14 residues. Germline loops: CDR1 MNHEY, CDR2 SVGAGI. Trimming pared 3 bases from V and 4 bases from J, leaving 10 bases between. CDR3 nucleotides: TGTGCCAGCAGTTATGAGCCGGGCGGAAACACCATATATTTT. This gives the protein CASSYEPGGNTIYF.

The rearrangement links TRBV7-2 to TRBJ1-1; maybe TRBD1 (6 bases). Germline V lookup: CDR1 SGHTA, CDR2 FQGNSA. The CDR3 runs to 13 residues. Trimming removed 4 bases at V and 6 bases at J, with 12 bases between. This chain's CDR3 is CASSYRGGAEAFF. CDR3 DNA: TGTGCCAGCAGCTATAGGGGGGGCGCTGAAGCTTTCTTT.

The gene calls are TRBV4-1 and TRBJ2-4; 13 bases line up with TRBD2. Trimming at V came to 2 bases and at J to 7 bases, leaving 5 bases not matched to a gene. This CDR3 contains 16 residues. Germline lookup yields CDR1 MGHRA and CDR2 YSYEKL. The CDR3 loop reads CASSQPLAGGSNIQYF. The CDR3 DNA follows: TGCGCCAGCAGCCAACCACTAGCGGGAGGGTCGAACATTCAGTACTTC.

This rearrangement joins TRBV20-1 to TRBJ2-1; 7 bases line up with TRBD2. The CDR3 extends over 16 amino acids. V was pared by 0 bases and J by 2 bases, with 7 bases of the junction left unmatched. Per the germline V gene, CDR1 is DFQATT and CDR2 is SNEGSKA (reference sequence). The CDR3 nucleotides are TGCAGTGCTAGAGATATGTCTAGCGGCCCCTACAATGAGCAGTTCTTC. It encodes CSARDMSSGPYNEQFF.

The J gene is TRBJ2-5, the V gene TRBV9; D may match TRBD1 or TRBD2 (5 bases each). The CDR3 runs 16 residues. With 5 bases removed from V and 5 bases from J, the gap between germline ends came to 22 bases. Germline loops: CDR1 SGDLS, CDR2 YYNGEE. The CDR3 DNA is TGTGCCAGCAGTACGACCGGGACGGCCACATCGGAGACCCAGTACTTC. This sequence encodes CASSTTGTATSETQYF.

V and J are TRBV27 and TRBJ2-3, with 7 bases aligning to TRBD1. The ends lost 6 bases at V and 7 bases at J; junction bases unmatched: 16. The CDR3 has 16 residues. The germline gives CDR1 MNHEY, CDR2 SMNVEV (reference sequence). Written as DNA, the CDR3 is TGTGCCAGCAGCTTAATTGACAGGGCACACCAGTATACGCAGTATTTT. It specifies CASSLIDRAHQYTQYF.

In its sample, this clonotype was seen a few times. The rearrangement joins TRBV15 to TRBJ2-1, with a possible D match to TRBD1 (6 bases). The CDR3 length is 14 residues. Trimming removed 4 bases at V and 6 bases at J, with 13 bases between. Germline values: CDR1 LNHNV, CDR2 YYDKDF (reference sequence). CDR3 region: CATSTGQTGNEQFF. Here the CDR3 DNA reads TGTGCCACCAGCACCGGACAGACGGGCAATGAGCAGTTCTTC.

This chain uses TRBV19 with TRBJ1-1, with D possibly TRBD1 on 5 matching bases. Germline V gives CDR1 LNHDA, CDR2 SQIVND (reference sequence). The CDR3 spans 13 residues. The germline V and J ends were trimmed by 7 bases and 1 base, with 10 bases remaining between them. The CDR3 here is CASNVGENTEAFF. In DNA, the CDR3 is TGTGCCAGTAATGTGGGGGAGAACACTGAAGCTTTCTTT.

CDR3 loop: CASSEDRPRGNQPQHF. In nucleotides, the CDR3 is TGTGCCAGCAGTGAAGACCGTCCCCGGGGCAATCAGCCCCAGCATTTT. V gene TRBV2 combines with J gene TRBJ1-5, with no clear D. V lost 1 base and J 2 bases, leaving 12 bases between the germline ends. The length of the CDR3 is 16 residues. Germline CDR1 is SNHLY and CDR2 is FYNNEI.

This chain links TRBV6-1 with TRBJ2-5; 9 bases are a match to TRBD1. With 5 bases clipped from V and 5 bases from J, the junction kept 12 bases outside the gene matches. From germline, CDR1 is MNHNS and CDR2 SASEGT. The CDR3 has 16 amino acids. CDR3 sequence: CASSLVGQGSGETQYF. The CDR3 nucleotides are TGTGCCAGCAGTCTTGTCGGACAGGGGAGCGGGGAGACCCAGTACTTC.